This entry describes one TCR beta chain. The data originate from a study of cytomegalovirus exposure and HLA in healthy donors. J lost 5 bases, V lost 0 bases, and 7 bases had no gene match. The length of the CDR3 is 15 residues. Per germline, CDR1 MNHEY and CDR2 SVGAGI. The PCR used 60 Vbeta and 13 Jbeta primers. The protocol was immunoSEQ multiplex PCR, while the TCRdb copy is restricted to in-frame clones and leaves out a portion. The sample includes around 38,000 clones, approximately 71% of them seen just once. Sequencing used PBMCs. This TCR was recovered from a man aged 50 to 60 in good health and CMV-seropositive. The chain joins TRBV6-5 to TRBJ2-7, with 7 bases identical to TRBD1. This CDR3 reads CASSYSARGLDEQYF. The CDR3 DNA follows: TGTGCCAGCAGTTACTCGGCGAGGGGGCTGGACGAGCAGTACTTC.